The present entry profiles one TCR beta chain with its context. The antigen remains undetermined. The data were obtained in a study of long-term antiretroviral therapy in people with HIV. Study details: It was about a decade before the 2015 immediate-ART recommendation that the earliest samples were taken. General study findings and limits: HIV repertoires showed narrower CDR3 length ranges than controls.

CDR1 is SNHLY, CDR2 FYNNEI, per germline. Trimming cost V 3 bases and J 8 bases, with 4 bases left between them. The CDR3 runs to 11 residues. At survey level, the immunoSEQ assay was run in its v3.0 version. Clones were sequenced by immunoSEQ multiplex PCR, and TCRdb holds only the in-frame ones, with some missing. Of some 16,000 clones listed, 70% to 85% are singletons. The chain couples TRBV2 to TRBJ1-4, with D uncertain. This sequence originates from a middle-aged man with HIV. The material sequenced was unsorted PBMCs, taken 2.1 years after starting antiretroviral therapy. Written as DNA, the CDR3 is TGTGCCAGCAGTGAGGGGGAAAAACTGTTTTTT. Its protein product is CASSEGEKLFF.